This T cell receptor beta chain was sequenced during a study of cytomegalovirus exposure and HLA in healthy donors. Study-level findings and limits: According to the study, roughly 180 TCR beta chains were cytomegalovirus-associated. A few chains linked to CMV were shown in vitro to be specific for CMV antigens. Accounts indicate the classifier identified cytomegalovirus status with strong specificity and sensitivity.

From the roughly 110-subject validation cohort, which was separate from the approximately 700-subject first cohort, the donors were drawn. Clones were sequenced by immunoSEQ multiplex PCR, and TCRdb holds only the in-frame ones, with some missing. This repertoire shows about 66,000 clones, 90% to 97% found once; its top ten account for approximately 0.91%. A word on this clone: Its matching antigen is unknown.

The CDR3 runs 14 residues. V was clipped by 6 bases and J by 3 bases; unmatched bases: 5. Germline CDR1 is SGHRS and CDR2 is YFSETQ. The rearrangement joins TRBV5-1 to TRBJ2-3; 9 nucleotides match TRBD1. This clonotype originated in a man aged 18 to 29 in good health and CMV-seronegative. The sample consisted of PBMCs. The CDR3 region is CASTTGQGTDTQYF. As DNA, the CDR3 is TGCGCCAGCACAACCGGACAGGGGACAGATACGCAGTATTTT.